Listed here is a single TCR beta chain. Its cognate antigen has yet to be identified. One base away there is no much larger clone; base qualities are not given. This sample is part of a study of T cell responses to AZD1222 COVID-19 vaccine (dated by TCRdb to the early 2020s). With regard to the full study: TCR sequencing covered approximately 230 trial participants: 200 to 210 given two doses of AZD1222 and 26 given two doses of MenACWY control vaccine. Trial participants were enrolled into age subgroups of 18-55, 56-69 and 70-plus years, which contained roughly 150, 30 and 60 TCR-sequenced participants, respectively.

The CDR3 regions of human TCRbeta chains were analyzed by immunosequencing. In the authors' own workflow: TCRs in the repertoires were matched against a reference library of SARS-CoV-2-specific TCRs that had been generated with the MIRA antigen-specificity platform. Breadth was defined as the fraction of unique TCRs that were SARS-CoV-2-associated, and depth was defined as the fraction of total T cells that were SARS-CoV-2-associated. Each spike-specific TCR was assigned to its reactive spike region and to a CD4 or CD8 class using the MIRA data. Log10-transformed breadth and depth values were compared by one-way ANOVA with Sidak's multiple comparisons tests. TCRdb provides this immuneACCESS table in a form limited to in-frame rearrangements. Some clones are lacking; in checked studies, under half of them reflect an unresolved V gene, and why the rest are absent is not known. D and trimming were read from the DNA, whereas the V and J calls and clone size are those reported in that table. This sample lists just under 150,000 clones; roughly 88% were detected once. The ten most abundant clones make up roughly 5.4% of the sample.

V is clipped by 8 bases and J by 8 bases, and the sequence between their germline boundaries is 15 bases long. The germline V gene encodes CDR1 MNHEY and CDR2 SVGAGI. The CDR3 has 12 amino acids, counting the end cysteine and phenylalanine. Kept here is only the CDR3 DNA, which spans 36 bases and is read in frame from base 1. The time point label of this sample denotes: about 28 days (+/-7) after the second vaccine dose. The treatment or condition label on this specimen signifies: meningococcal conjugate vaccine given as trial control. Vaccinee samples came from UK trials COV001 and COV002, including a single-blind randomized controlled phase 2/3 trial of AZD1222 (ChAdOx1 nCoV-19) in healthy adults. For TCRbeta chain sequencing, PBMC samples from trial participants were taken at day 0 and at day 28 after the second dose. The study at large found these results: Conclusions about previously exposed vaccinees were limited because only a handful of AZD1222 recipients were SARS-CoV-2 seropositive at baseline. The 56-69-year group was small, and its depth increase did not reach significance, likely because of low power. The whole spike protein was spanned by vaccine-associated CD4 TCRs, and dominant responses were seen in regions 160-218 and 743-854. Because no samples from the day 14 peak response were available, repertoires could be characterized only after the peak T cell response. Participants were mostly white British, with more females than males. The authors suggested clonal diversity may have been underestimated. Nearly half of unique spike-specific TCRs reportedly recognized epitopes outside regions mutated in the B.1.351 and B.1.1.7 variants. A significant rise in spike-specific TCR breadth and depth was observed after two AZD1222 doses relative to day 0 and relative to MenACWY recipients.

The sample consisted of peripheral blood, taken 28 days after the second dose of the MenACWY control vaccine. The V and J segments used are TRBV6-5 and TRBJ1-2; possibly the D gene is TRBD1, per 6 matching bases. The source of this sequence is an adult who received the MenACWY meningococcal vaccine as a control. In nucleotides, the sequence is TGTGCCAGCCGGGGGGGCGCAAGGGGCTACACCTTC. Its protein is CASRGGARGYTF.